This is a list of T cell receptor beta chains from one sample in a study of cytomegalovirus exposure and HLA in healthy donors. The data were produced by immunoSEQ multiplex PCR, yet TCRdb's version contains in-frame clones alone and is incomplete. Altogether 60,000 to 85,000 clones are present, roughly 70% being singletons, with the ten largest covering around 4.7%. Specimen: PBMCs. The origin of the receptors is a man between 60 and 70 years old in good health and CMV-seropositive. The CDR3 runs from the conserved cysteine through the conserved F or W. A D gene is named only where the DNA matches it firmly. Where a row states a size, it is once, few, many or the class of an expanded clone; other rows omit it.

abundance: -; d_gene: -; v_gene: TRBV9; j_gene: TRBJ1-2; CDR3aa: CASSVGTEDGYTF; CDR3nt: TGTGCCAGCAGCGTAGGGACGGAGGACGGCTACACCTTC
abundance: -; d_gene: -; v_gene: TRBV7-2; j_gene: TRBJ2-2; CDR3aa: CASSLGRGTGELFF; CDR3nt: TGTGCCAGCAGCTTGGGGAGGGGGACCGGGGAGCTGTTTTTT
abundance: -; d_gene: -; v_gene: TRBV7-9; j_gene: TRBJ2-5; CDR3aa: CSSSASNIQETQYF; CDR3nt: TGTTCCAGCAGCGCGTCTAATATCCAAGAGACCCAGTACTTC
abundance: -; d_gene: -; v_gene: TRBV18; j_gene: TRBJ2-1; CDR3aa: CASSPTQGFSYNEQFF; CDR3nt: TGTGCCAGCTCACCAACTCAGGGTTTTTCTTACAATGAGCAGTTCTTC
abundance: few; d_gene: TRBD1; v_gene: TRBV5-1; j_gene: TRBJ1-5; CDR3aa: CASSSGQGNEPQHF; CDR3nt: TGCGCCAGCAGCTCGGGACAGGGTAACGAGCCCCAGCATTTT
abundance: -; d_gene: TRBD1; v_gene: TRBV10-2; j_gene: TRBJ1-2; CDR3aa: CASRGQEVFGYTF; CDR3nt: TGCGCCAGCAGGGGACAGGAGGTATTCGGCTACACCTTC
abundance: -; d_gene: TRBD1; v_gene: TRBV19; j_gene: TRBJ1-4; CDR3aa: CASADRANEKLFF; CDR3nt: TGTGCCAGTGCGGACAGGGCTAATGAAAAACTGTTTTTT
abundance: once; d_gene: -; v_gene: TRBV30; j_gene: TRBJ1-1; CDR3aa: CARQGNTEAFF; CDR3nt: TGTGCCCGGCAGGGAAACACTGAAGCTTTCTTT
abundance: -; d_gene: -; v_gene: TRBV5-4; j_gene: TRBJ2-1; CDR3aa: CASSPGYNEQFF; CDR3nt: TGTGCCAGCAGCCCGGGTTACAATGAGCAGTTCTTC
abundance: few; d_gene: TRBD1; v_gene: TRBV10-3; j_gene: TRBJ2-7; CDR3aa: CAISESPSGGDPDEQYF; CDR3nt: TGTGCCATCAGTGAGTCCCCTTCAGGGGGTGATCCCGACGAGCAGTACTTC
abundance: -; d_gene: TRBD2; v_gene: TRBV2; j_gene: TRBJ2-7; CDR3aa: CASSPTSGASYEQYF; CDR3nt: TGTGCCAGCAGTCCGACTAGCGGCGCTTCCTACGAGCAGTACTTC
abundance: -; d_gene: TRBD2; v_gene: TRBV19; j_gene: TRBJ2-5; CDR3aa: CASSLGIAGTYQETQYF; CDR3nt: TGTGCCAGTAGCCTAGGAATAGCGGGGACGTACCAAGAGACCCAGTACTTC
abundance: -; d_gene: -; v_gene: TRBV20-1; j_gene: TRBJ1-2; CDR3aa: CSATGFAGYTF; CDR3nt: TGCAGTGCTACAGGGTTTGCGGGCTACACCTTC
abundance: -; d_gene: -; v_gene: TRBV6-6; j_gene: TRBJ2-7; CDR3aa: CATSQGYEQYF; CDR3nt: TGTGCCACCAGCCAGGGCTACGAGCAGTACTTC
abundance: -; d_gene: -; v_gene: TRBV13; j_gene: TRBJ2-6; CDR3aa: CASSTTGTAGANVLTF; CDR3nt: TGTGCCAGCAGCACGACAGGGACTGCTGGGGCCAACGTCCTGACTTTC
abundance: -; d_gene: -; v_gene: TRBV6-5; j_gene: TRBJ1-1; CDR3aa: CASSPGNTEAFF; CDR3nt: TGTGCCAGCAGCCCAGGGAACACTGAAGCTTTCTTT
abundance: -; d_gene: -; v_gene: TRBV21-1; j_gene: TRBJ2-1; CDR3aa: CASSPGTTKFF; CDR3nt: TGTGCCAGCAGCCCCGGGACAACGAAGTTCTTC
abundance: -; d_gene: TRBD2; v_gene: TRBV7-9; j_gene: TRBJ2-3; CDR3aa: CASSRGGDPSTDTQYF; CDR3nt: TGTGCCAGCAGCCGGGGGGGGGATCCTAGCACAGATACGCAGTATTTT
abundance: few; d_gene: TRBD2; v_gene: TRBV7-2; j_gene: TRBJ2-7; CDR3aa: CASSLGAPSSGGGYEQYF; CDR3nt: TGTGCCAGCAGCTTGGGGGCCCCTAGTAGCGGGGGGGGCTACGAGCAGTACTTC
abundance: -; d_gene: -; v_gene: TRBV29-1; j_gene: TRBJ2-7; CDR3aa: CSVRGGYSYEQYF; CDR3nt: TGCAGCGTTAGAGGCGGGTACTCCTACGAGCAGTACTTC
abundance: -; d_gene: -; v_gene: TRBV14; j_gene: TRBJ2-5; CDR3aa: CASSATSLLETQYF; CDR3nt: TGTGCCAGCAGCGCTACTAGCTTACTGGAGACCCAGTACTTC
abundance: -; d_gene: TRBD2; v_gene: TRBV4-1; j_gene: TRBJ2-5; CDR3aa: CASSQVGGDGKTQYF; CDR3nt: TGCGCCAGCAGCCAAGTGGGAGGGGACGGGAAGACCCAGTACTTC
abundance: -; d_gene: TRBD2; v_gene: TRBV7-6; j_gene: TRBJ2-3; CDR3aa: CASSSGTSPDTQYF; CDR3nt: TGTGCCAGCAGCTCCGGGACTAGCCCAGATACGCAGTATTTT
abundance: -; d_gene: -; v_gene: TRBV2; j_gene: TRBJ2-5; CDR3aa: CASRYQETQYF; CDR3nt: TGTGCCAGCCGGTACCAAGAGACCCAGTACTTC
abundance: -; d_gene: -; v_gene: TRBV9; j_gene: TRBJ2-1; CDR3aa: CASSPNRSLSYNEQFF; CDR3nt: TGTGCCAGCAGCCCCAACAGGTCCCTCTCCTACAATGAGCAGTTCTTC
abundance: few; d_gene: -; v_gene: TRBV6-6; j_gene: TRBJ1-4; CDR3aa: CASRDRLNEKLFF; CDR3nt: TGTGCCAGCAGGGACAGACTTAATGAAAAACTGTTTTTT
abundance: -; d_gene: TRBD1; v_gene: TRBV30; j_gene: TRBJ2-1; CDR3aa: CASRTGDEQFF; CDR3nt: TGTGCCTCTCGGACAGGGGATGAGCAGTTCTTC
abundance: -; d_gene: TRBD1; v_gene: TRBV9; j_gene: TRBJ1-4; CDR3aa: CASSASSGQINEKLFF; CDR3nt: TGTGCCAGCAGCGCTAGTTCGGGACAGATTAATGAAAAACTGTTTTTT
abundance: -; d_gene: TRBD1; v_gene: TRBV18; j_gene: TRBJ1-6; CDR3aa: CASSPNPGQHNSPLHF; CDR3nt: TGTGCCAGCTCACCTAACCCGGGACAGCATAATTCACCCCTCCACTTT
abundance: -; d_gene: -; v_gene: TRBV4-2; j_gene: TRBJ2-1; CDR3aa: CASQGGGLFHNEQFF; CDR3nt: TGTGCCTCTCAAGGGGGGGGGCTATTTCACAATGAGCAGTTCTTC
abundance: few; d_gene: TRBD1; v_gene: TRBV5-6; j_gene: TRBJ1-1; CDR3aa: CASSLGQGRGMNTEAFF; CDR3nt: TGTGCCAGCAGCCTCGGACAGGGGAGGGGGATGAACACTGAAGCTTTCTTT
abundance: -; d_gene: -; v_gene: TRBV29-1; j_gene: TRBJ2-7; CDR3aa: CSVVSATQRYEQYF; CDR3nt: TGCAGCGTTGTTTCGGCCACCCAGAGGTACGAGCAGTACTTC
abundance: -; d_gene: TRBD1; v_gene: TRBV11-3; j_gene: TRBJ2-7; CDR3aa: CASSEEGADEQYF; CDR3nt: TGTGCCAGCTCCGAAGAGGGGGCAGACGAGCAGTACTTC
abundance: -; d_gene: -; v_gene: TRBV4-2; j_gene: TRBJ2-5; CDR3aa: CASSQGRELTGTSEETQYF; CDR3nt: TGTGCCAGCAGCCAAGGCCGTGAGTTAACAGGGACATCCGAAGAGACCCAGTACTTC
abundance: once; d_gene: -; v_gene: TRBV2; j_gene: TRBJ1-2; CDR3aa: CASSEVADSFHYGYTF; CDR3nt: TGTGCCAGCAGTGAGGTGGCGGATTCTTTTCACTATGGCTACACCTTC
abundance: -; d_gene: -; v_gene: TRBV20-1; j_gene: TRBJ1-4; CDR3aa: CSARGREKLFF; CDR3nt: TGCAGTGCTAGAGGGAGGGAAAAACTGTTTTTT
abundance: once; d_gene: TRBD1; v_gene: TRBV10-2; j_gene: TRBJ1-5; CDR3aa: CASSEGQGTVPQHF; CDR3nt: TGCGCCAGCAGTGAGGGACAGGGGACGGTGCCCCAGCATTTT
abundance: -; d_gene: TRBD1; v_gene: TRBV10-3; j_gene: TRBJ2-5; CDR3aa: CAIRRDRGLQETQYF; CDR3nt: TGTGCCATCAGAAGGGACAGGGGGCTACAAGAGACCCAGTACTTC
abundance: -; d_gene: TRBD1; v_gene: TRBV10-3; j_gene: TRBJ2-2; CDR3aa: CAISEATGGSIGELFF; CDR3nt: TGTGCCATCAGTGAGGCAACAGGGGGCAGCATCGGGGAGCTGTTTTTT
abundance: -; d_gene: -; v_gene: TRBV5-1; j_gene: TRBJ1-2; CDR3aa: CASSLTGSYGYTF; CDR3nt: TGCGCCAGCAGCTTAACAGGGAGCTATGGCTACACCTTC
abundance: -; d_gene: TRBD1; v_gene: TRBV19; j_gene: TRBJ2-2; CDR3aa: CASATGGAGRGELFF; CDR3nt: TGTGCCAGTGCCACAGGGGGCGCGGGGCGCGGGGAGCTGTTTTTT
abundance: -; d_gene: -; v_gene: TRBV5-5; j_gene: TRBJ1-1; CDR3aa: CASSLIAGRDTEAFF; CDR3nt: TGTGCCAGCAGCCTGATCGCCGGCAGGGACACTGAAGCTTTCTTT
abundance: -; d_gene: -; v_gene: TRBV28; j_gene: TRBJ2-7; CDR3aa: CASSLAGRVSYEQYF; CDR3nt: TGTGCCAGCAGTTTAGCGGGAAGGGTTTCCTACGAGCAGTACTTC
abundance: few; d_gene: TRBD2; v_gene: TRBV29-1; j_gene: TRBJ2-7; CDR3aa: CSVAPGGGAYEQYF; CDR3nt: TGCAGCGTTGCCCCGGGTGGGGGGGCCTACGAGCAGTACTTC
abundance: -; d_gene: -; v_gene: TRBV19; j_gene: TRBJ2-1; CDR3aa: CASCSGSSYNEQFF; CDR3nt: TGTGCCAGTTGTAGCGGTAGCTCCTACAATGAGCAGTTCTTC
abundance: few; d_gene: TRBD1; v_gene: TRBV6-5; j_gene: TRBJ2-7; CDR3aa: CASSWGTGSYEQYF; CDR3nt: TGTGCCAGCAGTTGGGGGACAGGGAGCTACGAGCAGTACTTC
abundance: few; d_gene: -; v_gene: TRBV5-1; j_gene: TRBJ1-2; CDR3aa: CASSLAPDTYGYTF; CDR3nt: TGCGCCAGCAGCTTGGCCCCAGATACCTATGGCTACACCTTC
abundance: few; d_gene: -; v_gene: TRBV7-8; j_gene: TRBJ1-6; CDR3aa: CASSLALGAGLSPLHF; CDR3nt: TGTGCCAGCAGCTTAGCGCTGGGGGCAGGACTTTCACCCCTCCACTTT
abundance: -; d_gene: TRBD1; v_gene: TRBV5-6; j_gene: TRBJ1-2; CDR3aa: CASSSGGGYGYTF; CDR3nt: TGTGCCAGCAGTTCAGGGGGCGGCTATGGCTACACCTTC
abundance: -; d_gene: -; v_gene: TRBV7-9; j_gene: TRBJ2-7; CDR3aa: CASSLGGAGEQYF; CDR3nt: TGTGCCAGCAGCTTGGGGGGAGCCGGCGAGCAGTACTTC
abundance: -; d_gene: TRBD2; v_gene: TRBV5-6; j_gene: TRBJ2-2; CDR3aa: CASSLVGLAVHGELFF; CDR3nt: TGTGCCAGCAGCTTGGTAGGACTAGCGGTTCACGGGGAGCTGTTTTTT
abundance: few; d_gene: TRBD2; v_gene: TRBV7-2; j_gene: TRBJ2-3; CDR3aa: CASSPRGGGGVTDTQYF; CDR3nt: TGTGCCAGCAGCCCAAGGGGGGGCGGGGGGGTGACAGATACGCAGTATTTT
abundance: -; d_gene: -; v_gene: TRBV19; j_gene: TRBJ1-5; CDR3aa: CASSIWPAQPQHF; CDR3nt: TGTGCCAGTAGTATCTGGCCTGCTCAGCCCCAGCATTTT
abundance: -; d_gene: -; v_gene: TRBV7-2; j_gene: TRBJ1-3; CDR3aa: CASSSRGPTASGNTIYF; CDR3nt: TGTGCCAGCAGCTCCAGAGGCCCGACAGCTTCTGGAAACACCATATATTTT
abundance: -; d_gene: -; v_gene: TRBV5-1; j_gene: TRBJ1-4; CDR3aa: CASRQGSGGEKLFF; CDR3nt: TGCGCCAGCAGACAAGGGTCGGGGGGTGAAAAACTGTTTTTT
abundance: once; d_gene: TRBD1; v_gene: TRBV5-1; j_gene: TRBJ2-3; CDR3aa: CASSLAGGGTDTQYF; CDR3nt: TGCGCCAGCAGCTTGGCAGGGGGCGGCACAGATACGCAGTATTTT